This T cell receptor beta chain came from a study of Ad26.COV2.S vaccination and SARS-CoV-2 variants. Study results and limitations: Measurements of TCR breadth and depth may have given underestimates of the total T cell responses.

Data came from immunoSEQ multiplex PCR; TCRdb stores just in-frame clones and leaves some out. The sample has 350,000 to 500,000 clones, roughly 90% seen once. Concerning this clone: What it binds is unknown.

Looked up from germline, CDR1 is SGHNT and CDR2 is YYREEE (reference sequence). The CDR3 spans 14 residues. The trim removed 0 bases at V and 2 bases at J, leaving 1 base unmatched. Treatment indicated: 15 to 20 received Ad26.COV2.S at low or high dose, single or two shots; about 5 received placebo; per-sample allocation not given. The investigators took samples on day 63 after the first vaccine or placebo injection. Boston provided a donor who was an adult aged 18-55 years. The rearrangement uses TRBV5-4 and TRBJ1-1, with 7 positions matching TRBD1. This clonotype was sampled from a person between 18 and 60 years old who received the Ad26.COV2.S COVID-19 vaccine or a placebo. Source: peripheral blood, taken in a trial of Ad26.COV2.S vaccine versus placebo. CDR3 protein: CASSLDRGNTEAFF. In DNA form, the CDR3 reads TGTGCCAGCAGCTTGGACAGGGGTAACACTGAAGCTTTCTTT. Full variable domain (rest looked up from reference TRBV5-4 and TRBJ1-1): ETGVTQSPTHLIKTRGQQVTLRCSSQSGHNTVSWYQQALGQGPQFIFQYYREEENGRGNFPPRFSGLQFPNYSSELNVNALELDDSALYLCASSLDRGNTEAFFGQGTRLTVV.